The next 6 T cell receptor beta chains were all read from a single sample in a study of blood T cell repertoires in COVID-19. Generated by immunoSEQ multiplex PCR, the TCRdb table keeps only in-frame clones and is missing some. The data show 250,000 to 300,000 clones, with roughly 80% seen just once and approximately 5% held by the top ten. Sequencing was carried out using PBMCs or T cells enriched from blood (not recorded which). The receptors come from a man aged 40-55 years who had been exposed to COVID-19.

The chain has TRBV5-1 and TRBJ2-1; TRBD1 matches at 11 bases. Looked up from germline, CDR1 is SGHRS and CDR2 is YFSETQ. The V and J ends lost 8 bases and 4 bases, in that order; junction bases with no gene match: 14. This CDR3 is built from 17 residues. The CDR3 spells CASFIDPGTGGYNEQFF. The CDR3 bases are TGCGCCAGTTTTATAGACCCCGGGACAGGGGGGTACAATGAGCAGTTCTTC.

The chain employs TRBV30 and TRBJ1-6, with no clear D. Trimming removed 2 bases at V and 7 bases at J, with 12 bases between. Germline-derived CDR1 and CDR2 are GTSNPN and SVGIG (reference sequence). CDR3 size: 14 residues. The CDR3 region is CAWSLGRDNSPLHF. The DNA of the CDR3 is TGTGCCTGGAGTCTCGGGAGAGACAATTCACCCCTCCACTTT. Looking up the rest from reference TRBV30 and TRBJ1-6 gives the full variable domain: SQTIHQWPATLVQPVGSPLSLECTVEGTSNPNLYWYRQAAGRGLQLLFYSVGIGQISSEVPQNLSASRPQDRQFILSSKKLLLSDSGFYLCAWSLGRDNSPLHFGNGTRLTVT.

This clone has just a few counts. This rearrangement joins TRBV14 to TRBJ1-2, with TRBD1 as a possible D gene (5 bases). Germline CDR1 and CDR2: SGHDN and FVKESK. The V and J ends lost 5 bases and 7 bases respectively, with 17 bases between them. This CDR3 has 14 residues. CDR3 DNA sequence: TGTGCCAGCAGCGCGAGTCGACGCGGGGGTGGCTACACCTTC. It codes for CASSASRRGGGYTF.

This clone occurred once. The chain carries TRBV19 and TRBJ2-1; D might be TRBD1 (5 bases). CDR3 size: 13 residues. Trimming shortened V by 3 bases and J by 9 bases, and 12 bases separated the two germline ends. The germline V gene encodes CDR1 LNHDA and CDR2 SQIVND (reference sequence). The CDR3 spells CASSITQGAEQFF. DNA for the CDR3: TGTGCCAGTAGTATTACCCAGGGTGCTGAGCAGTTCTTC.

V usage is TRBV7-9 and J usage is TRBJ2-5; TRBD2 agrees at 9 bases. The CDR3 runs to 19 residues. J lost 2 bases, V lost 4 bases, and 17 bases had no gene match. Per germline, CDR1 SEHNR and CDR2 FQNEAQ (reference sequence). The CDR3 DNA is TGTGCCAGCAGCTCCTTTAGTCACCGCGGGGGGGATAATCAAGAGACCCAGTACTTC. Encoded protein: CASSSFSHRGGDNQETQYF.

The chain employs TRBV5-1 and TRBJ2-2; perhaps TRBD2 as D (6 bases). The V and J ends lost 1 base and 3 bases respectively, with 22 bases between them. Germline V gene data show CDR1 as SGHRS and CDR2 as YFSETQ. The CDR3 consists of 19 residues. The chain's CDR3 is CASSLPRSGTVVDTGELFF. The CDR3 DNA follows: TGCGCCAGCAGCTTGCCCAGATCCGGGACTGTTGTCGACACCGGGGAGCTGTTTTTT. Based on the CDR3 plus reference TRBV5-1 and TRBJ2-2, the full variable domain is KAGVTQTPRYLIKTRGQQVTLSCSPISGHRSVSWYQQTPGQGLQFLFEYFSETQRNKGNFPGRFSGRQFSNSRSEMNVSTLELGDSALYLCASSLPRSGTVVDTGELFFGEGSRLTVL.